Sequencing of this TCR beta chain was carried out in a study of T cell responses to AZD1222 COVID-19 vaccine. TCRdb keeps only in-frame clones here, not all; method: immunoSEQ multiplex PCR. This sample carries approximately 45,000 clones, roughly 90% of them seen once, and the ten largest clones take roughly 1.1%. This receptor was obtained from an adult who received the AZD1222 COVID-19 vaccine. The source material was peripheral blood, sampled 28 days after the second AZD1222 dose.

As DNA, the CDR3 is TGTGCCAGCAGCGTGGAGACAGGGGCGACCTACGAGCAGTACTTC. Translating gives CASSVETGATYEQYF. The V and J genes are TRBV9 and TRBJ2-7, with TRBD1 matching 8 bases. CDR1 SGDLS and CDR2 YYNGEE come from the germline V gene. CDR3 length: 15 residues. Germline trimming cut 2 bases from V and 2 bases from J; bases unmatched to any gene: 6. The whole variable domain, filled in from reference TRBV9 and TRBJ2-7, reads DSGVTQTPKHLITATGQRVTLRCSPRSGDLSVYWYQQSLDQGLQFLIQYYNGEERAKGNILERFSAQQFPDLHSELNLSSLELGDSALYFCASSVETGATYEQYFGPGTRLTVT.